This TCR beta chain originates from a study of cytotoxic CD8 clonotypes in ibrutinib-treated CLL. Study information: Samples yielded averages of 200,000 to 300,000 productive templates and 94,082 productive rearrangements.

The protocol was immunoSEQ multiplex PCR, while the TCRdb copy is restricted to in-frame clones and leaves out a portion. The sample lists over 150,000 clones; roughly four fifths were seen once. This clone appeared many times. Germline values: CDR1 LGHNA, CDR2 YSLEER. The CDR3 loop spans 15 amino acids. V was pared by 1 base and J by 6 bases, with 6 bases of the junction left unmatched. V gene TRBV4-3 combines with J gene TRBJ1-1; 9 nucleotides agree with TRBD1. Sequencing was performed on PBMCs, taken after 12 months of ibrutinib treatment. The receptor was isolated from a human donor with chronic lymphocytic leukemia. CDR3 nucleotide sequence: TGCGCCAGCAGCCAAGCCGGGACAGGGAGGGCTGAAGCTTTCTTT. It specifies CASSQAGTGRAEAFF.